The rows below give T cell receptor beta chains drawn from one sample of a study of cytomegalovirus exposure and HLA in healthy donors. Measured with immunoSEQ multiplex PCR; TCRdb has only the in-frame clones, and not every one. The sample includes about 160,000 clones, roughly 80% of them seen just once. The material sequenced was PBMCs. The receptors were sampled from a man younger than 45 in good health and CMV-seronegative. CDR3s leave out the opening cysteine and the closing phenylalanine or tryptophan. Each record gives: V gene, clone size, J gene, D gene, CDR3 protein. A D gene is named only where the DNA matches it firmly. A clone size is listed for some rows: how often the clone was seen (once, few, many), or a class if it is expanded.

v_gene: TRBV5-1
abundance: .
j_gene: TRBJ1-2
d_gene: TRBD1
CDR3aa: ASSHDRDYGYT

v_gene: TRBV7-2
abundance: .
j_gene: TRBJ2-7
d_gene: .
CDR3aa: ASALRGIVASYEQY

v_gene: TRBV6-6
abundance: .
j_gene: TRBJ1-1
d_gene: TRBD1
CDR3aa: ASTGRQGSAF

v_gene: TRBV5-1
abundance: .
j_gene: .
d_gene: .
CDR3aa: ASSDSNSYEQY

v_gene: TRBV7-9
abundance: .
j_gene: TRBJ1-4
d_gene: .
CDR3aa: ASSTTAGSRATNEKLF

v_gene: TRBV4-1
abundance: .
j_gene: TRBJ2-7
d_gene: TRBD2
CDR3aa: ASSQAGVSYEQY

v_gene: TRBV6-5
abundance: once
j_gene: TRBJ2-3
d_gene: .
CDR3aa: ASSLTSSITDTQY

v_gene: TRBV5-1
abundance: .
j_gene: TRBJ2-2
d_gene: .
CDR3aa: ASSLAYRDRKAGELF

v_gene: TRBV6-4
abundance: .
j_gene: TRBJ1-2
d_gene: .
CDR3aa: ASSDSRYGYT

v_gene: TRBV2
abundance: .
j_gene: TRBJ2-3
d_gene: TRBD2
CDR3aa: ASSQRTSGGTDTQY

v_gene: TRBV28
abundance: .
j_gene: TRBJ1-1
d_gene: TRBD1
CDR3aa: ASFISPGQGLNTEAF

v_gene: TRBV2
abundance: .
j_gene: TRBJ2-1
d_gene: TRBD2
CDR3aa: ASSLTSGGSSYNEQF

v_gene: TRBV29-1
abundance: .
j_gene: TRBJ2-3
d_gene: .
CDR3aa: SESGGDRTDTQY

v_gene: TRBV2
abundance: .
j_gene: TRBJ2-4
d_gene: .
CDR3aa: ASSERGSFPQLAKNIQY

v_gene: TRBV6-5
abundance: .
j_gene: TRBJ1-3
d_gene: .
CDR3aa: ASRSRGSSGNTIY

v_gene: TRBV28
abundance: .
j_gene: TRBJ1-1
d_gene: TRBD1
CDR3aa: ASSGGQDGPRGREAF

v_gene: TRBV15
abundance: .
j_gene: TRBJ2-1
d_gene: .
CDR3aa: ATSRTPGAINEQF

v_gene: TRBV5-1
abundance: .
j_gene: TRBJ2-2
d_gene: .
CDR3aa: ASSLGGPTGELF

v_gene: TRBV23-1
abundance: .
j_gene: TRBJ1-5
d_gene: .
CDR3aa: ASRRISWDSSLSNQH

v_gene: TRBV6-6
abundance: few
j_gene: TRBJ2-2
d_gene: .
CDR3aa: ASRNQQGTGELF

v_gene: TRBV27
abundance: few
j_gene: TRBJ1-2
d_gene: .
CDR3aa: ASSLWQGHYGYT

v_gene: TRBV19
abundance: once
j_gene: TRBJ2-1
d_gene: TRBD1
CDR3aa: ASSTDSGTGLVNEQF

v_gene: TRBV29-1
abundance: .
j_gene: TRBJ2-7
d_gene: .
CDR3aa: SVDVTSGEQY

v_gene: TRBV19
abundance: .
j_gene: TRBJ2-7
d_gene: .
CDR3aa: ASSDGGAYEQY

v_gene: TRBV4-2
abundance: once
j_gene: TRBJ2-2
d_gene: TRBD2
CDR3aa: ASNAGGPNTGELF

v_gene: TRBV9
abundance: .
j_gene: TRBJ1-1
d_gene: .
CDR3aa: ASSPSVNTEAF

v_gene: TRBV6-5
abundance: few
j_gene: TRBJ1-2
d_gene: .
CDR3aa: ASRLGAGNYGYT

v_gene: TRBV10-1
abundance: .
j_gene: .
d_gene: .
CDR3aa: ASSESGSHEQY

v_gene: TRBV27
abundance: .
j_gene: TRBJ2-5
d_gene: TRBD2
CDR3aa: ASSLLVAGGLRQETQY

v_gene: TRBV18
abundance: .
j_gene: TRBJ2-7
d_gene: .
CDR3aa: ASSLDRPAYEQY

v_gene: TRBV19
abundance: .
j_gene: TRBJ2-7
d_gene: TRBD2
CDR3aa: ASSILSGKYEQY

v_gene: TRBV9
abundance: .
j_gene: TRBJ2-1
d_gene: .
CDR3aa: ASSGITSSYNEQF

v_gene: TRBV7-9
abundance: few
j_gene: TRBJ2-1
d_gene: .
CDR3aa: ASTQSGEQF

v_gene: TRBV5-4
abundance: .
j_gene: .
d_gene: .
CDR3aa: ASSSDRTSYEQY

v_gene: TRBV2
abundance: few
j_gene: TRBJ1-1
d_gene: .
CDR3aa: ASRKSDSEAF

v_gene: TRBV28
abundance: once
j_gene: TRBJ1-4
d_gene: .
CDR3aa: ASNPGTRNEKLF

v_gene: TRBV10-3
abundance: .
j_gene: TRBJ2-1
d_gene: TRBD1
CDR3aa: AIRDRGNEQF

v_gene: TRBV13
abundance: .
j_gene: TRBJ1-1
d_gene: .
CDR3aa: ASQGATEAF

v_gene: TRBV7-2
abundance: .
j_gene: TRBJ1-1
d_gene: .
CDR3aa: ASSPTRGATEAF

v_gene: TRBV15
abundance: .
j_gene: TRBJ1-4
d_gene: TRBD1
CDR3aa: ATSRDGLTGARVNEKLF

v_gene: TRBV5-1
abundance: .
j_gene: TRBJ2-5
d_gene: TRBD1
CDR3aa: ASSLQGASQETQY

v_gene: TRBV19
abundance: .
j_gene: TRBJ1-1
d_gene: TRBD1
CDR3aa: ASSIPSGGLNTEAF

v_gene: TRBV6-6
abundance: once
j_gene: TRBJ1-1
d_gene: TRBD1
CDR3aa: ASSTAQGAGTEAF

v_gene: TRBV6-5
abundance: .
j_gene: TRBJ2-1
d_gene: TRBD2
CDR3aa: ASSGGGSYNEQF

v_gene: TRBV7-9
abundance: once
j_gene: TRBJ2-2
d_gene: .
CDR3aa: ASSLAVASTGELF

v_gene: TRBV5-6
abundance: .
j_gene: TRBJ1-6
d_gene: .
CDR3aa: ASSLAGGDSPLH

v_gene: TRBV9
abundance: .
j_gene: TRBJ2-3
d_gene: TRBD2
CDR3aa: ASSGLATGTDTQY

v_gene: TRBV6-1
abundance: .
j_gene: TRBJ2-5
d_gene: TRBD1
CDR3aa: ASRRGGGWETQY

v_gene: TRBV18
abundance: once
j_gene: TRBJ2-2
d_gene: TRBD2
CDR3aa: ASSPRLAGGDTGELF

v_gene: TRBV27
abundance: few
j_gene: TRBJ2-7
d_gene: .
CDR3aa: ASSLSPAGSYEQY

v_gene: TRBV6-5
abundance: .
j_gene: TRBJ2-5
d_gene: TRBD2
CDR3aa: ASQRGVGETQY

v_gene: TRBV4-3
abundance: .
j_gene: TRBJ2-5
d_gene: TRBD2
CDR3aa: ASSQDGSGTQETQY